This entry lists 11 T cell receptor beta chains sequenced from one sample in a study of graft-versus-host responses after intestinal transplantation. The assay was immunoSEQ multiplex PCR, and TCRdb's table has in-frame clones only and misses some. The data contain about 50,000 clones, approximately 91% of them singletons. What these receptors recognize is not known. This sample comprised unstimulated CD4+ T cells sorted from spleen or lymph node cells, obtained before transplant. The origin of the receptors is a human donor who was the organ donor for an intestinal transplant.

The chain carries TRBV4-1 and TRBJ2-3; 12 nucleotides match TRBD2. The junction had 7 bases not matched to a gene; V was cut back by 0 bases and J by 0 bases. CDR3 length: 19 residues. The V gene's germline CDR1 is MGHRA and CDR2 YSYEKL. This CDR3 is CASSQDPTSGRDSTDTQYF. CDR3 in DNA: TGCGCCAGCAGCCAAGATCCGACTAGCGGGAGAGATAGCACAGATACGCAGTATTTT.

The chain carries TRBV5-1 and TRBJ2-1, with D tentatively TRBD2 (5 bases). The CDR3 loop spans 14 amino acids. In germline, CDR1 is SGHRS, CDR2 YFSETQ. Between the trimmed V and J ends, which lost 0 bases and 5 bases, there was a span of 9 bases. CDR3 sequence reads: CASSLARGNNEQFF. Written as DNA, the CDR3 is TGCGCCAGCAGCTTGGCTCGGGGTAACAATGAGCAGTTCTTC.

This clone was detected only once. The chain is built from TRBV2 and TRBJ2-7, with 11 bases that match TRBD1. J gave up 5 bases and V 6 bases, and 3 bases lay outside the gene matches. This CDR3 has 13 amino acids. Germline V gene lookup returns CDR1 SNHLY and CDR2 FYNNEI. The CDR3 DNA reads TGTGCCAGCAGCTGGACAGGGGGCCACGAGCAGTACTTC. Translated, it gives CASSWTGGHEQYF.

This clone was found once. The chain uses TRBV11-1 and TRBJ2-7; D is possibly TRBD1 or TRBD2 (5 bases each). Germline V CDR1 and CDR2: SGHAT, FQDESV (reference sequence). Trimming took 1 base from V and 3 from J, leaving 16 bases between them. CDR3 length: 16 residues. The CDR3 coding sequence is TGTGCCAGCAGCTTAGGGGGTCAACGGGGCTACTACGAGCAGTACTTC. Translated: CASSLGGQRGYYEQYF.

The chain combines TRBV5-1 with TRBJ2-2, with 7 bases matching TRBD1. The CDR3 totals 17 residues. Germline CDR1 and CDR2: SGHRS and YFSETQ. V dropped 3 bases and J dropped 4; count of bases not matched to a gene: 12. The CDR3 DNA follows: TGCGCCAGCAGCTCCGGGGCATACAGGGGAGTCACCGGGGAGCTGTTTTTT. This codes for CASSSGAYRGVTGELFF. Complete variable domain (other parts from reference TRBV5-1 and TRBJ2-2): KAGVTQTPRYLIKTRGQQVTLSCSPISGHRSVSWYQQTPGQGLQFLFEYFSETQRNKGNFPGRFSGRQFSNSRSEMNVSTLELGDSALYLCASSSGAYRGVTGELFFGEGSRLTVL.

The chain carries TRBV28 and TRBJ1-3; perhaps TRBD1 as D (5 bases). The V gene's germline CDR1 is MDHEN and CDR2 SYDVKM. V lost 2 bases and J lost 2, with 13 bases in between. This CDR3 has 16 amino acids. In nucleotides, the CDR3 is TGTGCCAGCAGTTTAAGGGGCGGGACGACTGGAAACACCATATATTTT. Protein: CASSLRGGTTGNTIYF.

The rearrangement joins TRBV10-3 to TRBJ2-1; 8 bases match TRBD2. V trimming: 0 bases; J trimming: 2 bases; junction bases outside the gene matches: 3. In germline, CDR1 is ENHRY, CDR2 SYGVKD. This CDR3 region has 16 residues. The CDR3 region has the DNA TGTGCCATCAGTGAGTCTCCGGGAGGGCCCTACAATGAGCAGTTCTTC. This codes for CAISESPGGPYNEQFF.

The CDR3 DNA is TGTGCCAGCTTACAGGGGGCGCGGTATGGCTACACCTTC. Protein product: CASLQGARYGYTF. This chain uses TRBV6-1 with TRBJ1-2; 9 bases line up with TRBD1. V was clipped by 8 bases and J by 5 bases; unmatched bases: 6. The CDR3 extends over 13 amino acids. The germline V gene encodes CDR1 MNHNS and CDR2 SASEGT.

This clone appeared a single time. The V and J genes are TRBV28 and TRBJ1-5, with TRBD1 as a possible D gene (5 bases). The ends were cut back, 2 bases at V and 9 bases at J, with 14 bases in the middle. This CDR3 is 14 amino acids long. Per germline, CDR1 MDHEN and CDR2 SYDVKM. The CDR3 nucleotides are TGTGCCAGCAGTTTAAGTTACCGGGGCCGGCCCCAGCATTTT. This codes for CASSLSYRGRPQHF.

This rearrangement joins TRBV30 to TRBJ2-7; D is possibly TRBD2 (6 bases). This CDR3 is 15 amino acids long. The V and J ends lost 0 bases and 2 bases respectively, with 14 bases between them. Germline V lookup: CDR1 GTSNPN, CDR2 SVGIG (reference sequence). The CDR3, as DNA: TGTGCCTGGAGTGTTTTCGGGAGCGCCACCTACGAGCAGTACTTC. It specifies CAWSVFGSATYEQYF.

This chain uses TRBV5-4 with TRBJ2-5; D might be TRBD2 (6 bases). With 4 bases removed from V and 5 bases from J, the gap between germline ends came to 12 bases. CDR1 SGHNT and CDR2 YYREEE come from the germline V gene (reference sequence). The CDR3 extends over 13 amino acids. The CDR3 sequence: CASSGGDWETQYF. As DNA, the CDR3 is TGTGCCAGCAGCGGAGGGGATTGGGAGACCCAGTACTTC.